These 29 T cell receptor beta chains originate from one sample sequenced in a study of blood T cells in healthy people across ages. Primers used in a second PCR of about 7 to 12 cycles were a sample-barcoded 5' primer and a J-beta primer mix. One entry per CDR3 protein results from TCRdb running MiXCR on the 5' RACE reads. The repertoire holds 1.5 million to 2 million distinct CDR3 sequences, with around 42% as singletons. The sequenced sample consisted of blood. These receptors originate from a human donor in good health.

In DNA form, the CDR3 reads TGCGCCAGCAGCCACTATAGAAGCGGGGGGATACTCAACGCGTACTATGGCTACACCTTC. It is translated as CASSHYRSGGILNAYYGYTF. The rearrangement links TRBV4-1 to TRBJ1-2; D is perhaps TRBD1 (5 bases). The germline V gene has CDR1 MGHRA and CDR2 YSYEKL. The CDR3 consists of 20 residues. The V and J ends lost 3 bases and 3 bases respectively, with 29 bases between them.

In its sample, this clonotype was seen a few times. The V and J genes are TRBV6-5 and TRBJ2-1; possible D gene TRBD2, 6 bases. The CDR3 runs to 13 residues. CDR1 and CDR2 (germline): MNHEY, SVGAGI. Trimming stripped 6 bases from V and 5 bases from J, with 11 bases between. The CDR3 sequence is CASRRDLNNEQFF. The CDR3 DNA sequence: TGTGCCAGCAGGCGGGACCTAAACAATGAGCAGTTCTTC.

V and J are TRBV20-1 and TRBJ1-2; possibly TRBD1 for D (6 bases). Looked up from germline, CDR1 is DFQATT and CDR2 is SNEGSKA (reference sequence). The V and J ends lost 0 bases and 7 bases respectively, with 12 bases between them. The CDR3 covers 13 residues. CDR3 sequence reads: CSARDRTGTGYTF. DNA for the CDR3: TGCAGTGCTAGAGATCGAACAGGGACTGGCTACACCTTC.

The chain carries TRBV7-2 and TRBJ1-1; no clear D. With 2 bases removed from V and 10 bases from J, the gap between germline ends came to 14 bases. The germline gives CDR1 SGHTA, CDR2 FQGNSA. The CDR3 has 13 amino acids. CDR3 sequence reads: CASSLLEQYGAFF. The CDR3 DNA reads TGTGCCAGCAGCTTATTGGAACAGTACGGAGCTTTCTTT.

The rearrangement uses TRBV7-9 and TRBJ2-7; a weak D match, TRBD1 (6 bases). V lost 5 bases and J lost 3, with 14 bases in between. Germline V gene sequence: CDR1 SEHNR, CDR2 FQNEAQ (reference sequence). The CDR3 loop spans 14 amino acids. CDR3 sequence reads: CASSPRTDLYEQYF. The CDR3 DNA is TGTGCCAGCAGCCCACGGACAGATCTCTACGAGCAGTACTTC.

The chain is built from TRBV7-2 and TRBJ2-4; 7 bases map to TRBD1. From germline, CDR1 is SGHTA and CDR2 FQGNSA. V lost 0 bases and J lost 8; bases outside the gene matches: 7. CDR3 length: 15 amino acids. The CDR3 nucleotides are TGTGCCAGCAGCTTAGCCACAGGGGCTTGGGACATTCAGTACTTC. This translates into CASSLATGAWDIQYF.

The chain is built from TRBV2 and TRBJ1-5, with D unclear. Trimming pared 3 bases from V and 5 bases from J, leaving 8 bases between. Germline assignment: CDR1 SNHLY and CDR2 FYNNEI. The CDR3 spans 13 residues. The CDR3 is CASSDYRDQPQHF. CDR3 in DNA: TGTGCCAGCAGTGATTATCGGGATCAGCCCCAGCATTTT.

Only one count was recorded for this clonotype. The chain joins TRBV2 to TRBJ1-2; D is unclear. The V gene's germline CDR1 is SNHLY and CDR2 FYNNEI. V shed 3 bases and J shed 5 bases, with 13 bases lying between them. This CDR3 comprises 14 residues. CDR3 loop: CASSDLGSRYGYTF. CDR3 bases: TGTGCCAGCAGTGATCTGGGATCTCGGTATGGCTACACCTTC. The full variable domain, with the rest looked up from reference TRBV2 and TRBJ1-2, is EPEVTQTPSHQVTQMGQEVILRCVPISNHLYFYWYRQILGQKVEFLVSFYNNEISEKSEIFDDQFSVERPDGSNFTLKIRSTKLEDSAMYFCASSDLGSRYGYTFGSGTRLTVV.

The table lists this clonotype with a few counts. This chain connects TRBV7-8 to TRBJ1-2, with 9 bases aligning to TRBD1. CDR1 and CDR2 (germline): SGHVS, FQNEAQ. The CDR3 extends over 16 amino acids. J lost 7 bases, V lost 1 base, and 10 bases had no gene match. CDR3 sequence: CASSLVGQGPRAGYTF. For the CDR3, the DNA is TGTGCCAGCAGCTTAGTAGGACAGGGGCCTCGGGCTGGCTACACCTTC.

This clonotype was seen a few times. This rearrangement joins TRBV7-9 to TRBJ2-7, with 8 nucleotides matching TRBD1. V lost 6 bases and J lost 2; bases outside the gene matches: 12. Germline assignment: CDR1 SEHNR and CDR2 FQNEAQ (reference sequence). CDR3 length: 16 amino acids. CDR3 protein: CASSPRTGSPPYEQYF. The CDR3 DNA sequence: TGTGCCAGCAGTCCCAGGACAGGGAGCCCCCCCTACGAGCAGTACTTC.

About this clonotype itself: At one of its ends the junction is not consistent with the germline gene, which may arise from a read error. The chain uses TRBV7-2 and TRBJ2-4, with D perhaps TRBD1 (6 bases). Germline CDR1 and CDR2: SGHTA and FQGNSA. This CDR3 is built from 14 residues. The CDR3 DNA follows: TGTGTCAGCAGCTTTATTGGGGGCCGGTATGAGCAGTACTTC. Translating gives CVSSFIGGRYEQYF.

In this sample, this clonotype turned up a few times. The V and J genes are TRBV6-5 and TRBJ2-7; D is perhaps TRBD1 (6 bases). The CDR3 extends over 12 amino acids. V was trimmed by 10 bases and J by 12 bases, leaving 22 bases between them. CDR1 is MNHEY, CDR2 SVGAGI, per germline. For the CDR3, the DNA is TGTGCCACCTCAGGGGATAGCAAGACCCTGTACTTC. This sequence encodes CATSGDSKTLYF.

J is TRBJ2-7 and V is TRBV3-1; D possibly matches TRBD1 or TRBD2 (7 bases each). This CDR3 contains 14 residues. V lost 7 bases and J 1 base, leaving 14 bases between the germline ends. CDR1 is LGHDT, CDR2 YNNKEL, per germline (reference sequence). The CDR3 DNA reads TGTGCCAGCACCCAGGGGGGGTTTTCCTACGAGCAGTACTTC. Its protein product is CASTQGGFSYEQYF.

This clonotype was detected only a few times. This chain connects TRBV7-9 to TRBJ2-4; D possibly matches TRBD1 or TRBD2 (7 bases each). V was shortened by 5 bases and J by 9 bases, with 14 bases between the two germline ends. The CDR3 length is 13 residues. Germline CDR1 is SEHNR and CDR2 is FQNEAQ (reference sequence). Here the CDR3 DNA reads TGTGCCAGCAGCATAGACAGGGAGGGCATTCAGTACTTC. Translated, it gives CASSIDREGIQYF.

In its sample, this clonotype was seen a few times. CDR3 loop: CASSQDEVGIQYF. Written as DNA, the CDR3 is TGCGCCAGCAGCCAAGATGAGGTGGGCATTCAGTACTTC. The chain recombines TRBV4-3 with TRBJ2-4, with no clear D. Trimming pared 0 bases from V and 9 bases from J, leaving 9 bases between. CDR3 size: 13 residues. Germline CDR1 LGHNA, CDR2 YSLEER.

This clonotype was detected only a few times. V is TRBV11-2 and J is TRBJ2-3; possible D gene TRBD1, 6 bases. The germline V and J ends were trimmed by 5 bases and 2 bases, with 20 bases remaining between them. The CDR3 has 17 residues. From germline, CDR1 is SGHAT and CDR2 FQNNGV. This CDR3 reads CASSPLGASSYTDTQYF. As DNA, the CDR3 is TGTGCCAGCAGCCCCCTGGGGGCCTCGTCTTACACAGATACGCAGTATTTT.

CDR3 loop: CASSPNRGDTGELFF. The DNA of the CDR3 is TGTGCCAGCAGCCCTAACAGGGGAGACACCGGGGAGCTGTTTTTT. This chain links TRBV7-3 with TRBJ2-2, with 7 bases fitting TRBD1. The CDR3 sequence is 15 residues long. Trimming cost V 5 bases and J 3 bases; bases outside gene matches: 6. The germline gives CDR1 SGHTA, CDR2 FQGTGA.

This clonotype was observed a handful of times. CDR3 residues: CASSSQGTTQYF. DNA for the CDR3: TGTGCCAGCAGTTCCCAGGGGACTACGCAGTATTTT. This sequence joins TRBV6-5 and TRBJ2-3; D is perhaps TRBD1 (6 bases). Germline V gives CDR1 MNHEY, CDR2 SVGAGI. Trimming left V 4 bases short and J 8 bases short, with 10 bases between. CDR3 length: 12 residues.

V is TRBV20-1 and J is TRBJ1-2, with D perhaps matching TRBD1 (6 bases). Germline V CDR1 and CDR2: DFQATT, SNEGSKA (reference sequence). The CDR3 has 13 residues. Trimming cost V 3 bases and J 4 bases, with 12 bases left between them. CDR3 bases: TGCAGTGCTAGTCCACAGGGTCTCTATGGCTACACCTTC. Amino acid sequence: CSASPQGLYGYTF.

V and J are TRBV9 and TRBJ2-1; 13 positions agree with TRBD2. The CDR3 is 15 amino acids. CDR1 SGDLS and CDR2 YYNGEE come from the germline V gene. V lost 3 bases, J lost 7 bases, and 4 bases stayed unmatched. CDR3 DNA sequence: TGTGCCAGCAGCGGGACTAGCGGGGGAGGTAATGAGCAGTTCTTC. Translating gives CASSGTSGGGNEQFF. Together with reference TRBV9 and TRBJ2-1, the CDR3 gives the full variable domain: DSGVTQTPKHLITATGQRVTLRCSPRSGDLSVYWYQQSLDQGLQFLIQYYNGEERAKGNILERFSAQQFPDLHSELNLSSLELGDSALYFCASSGTSGGGNEQFFGPGTRLTVL.

The table lists this clonotype with a few counts. The chain joins TRBV29-1 to TRBJ1-2; the D gene is possibly TRBD1 (5 bases). The V end was cut by 4 bases, the J end by 3 bases, with 12 bases between. The CDR3 is 13 residues long. Germline V gives CDR1 SQVTM, CDR2 ANQGSEA. CDR3 nucleotides: TGCAGCGTTGGAGGCAGGGAGTACTATGGCTACACCTTC. It specifies CSVGGREYYGYTF.

The CDR3 here is CAISESLGGRWFF. As DNA, the CDR3 is TGTGCCATCAGTGAGTCGCTAGGTGGAAGGTGGTTCTTC. The chain links TRBV10-3 to TRBJ2-1; no firm D call. Germline V gene data show CDR1 as ENHRY and CDR2 as SYGVKD. V was trimmed by 0 bases and J by 15 bases, leaving 15 bases between them. The length of the CDR3 is 13 residues.

This clonotype was seen only a few times. The V gene is TRBV7-2, the J gene TRBJ1-4; D ambiguous. Germline values: CDR1 SGHTA, CDR2 FQGNSA. The CDR3 runs to 13 residues. Trimming cost V 4 bases and J 8 bases, with 11 bases left between them. Here the CDR3 reads CASSSAPKEKLFF. DNA of the CDR3: TGTGCCAGCAGCTCCGCACCGAAAGAAAAACTGTTTTTT.

The chain joins TRBV11-1 to TRBJ2-1; perhaps TRBD2 as D (5 bases). Germline CDR1 SGHAT, CDR2 FQDESV (reference sequence). The ends were cut back, 4 bases at V and 7 bases at J, with 20 bases in the middle. The CDR3 loop spans 16 amino acids. This CDR3 reads CASSSGNRPGVNEQFF. CDR3 nucleotide sequence: TGTGCCAGCAGCTCCGGGAATCGGCCGGGTGTTAATGAGCAGTTCTTC.

This clonotype was counted between two and nine times. The chain carries TRBV24-1 and TRBJ2-1; D unresolved. The V and J ends lost 0 bases and 0 bases respectively, with 8 bases between them. The CDR3 extends over 16 amino acids. Looked up from germline, CDR1 is KGHDR and CDR2 is SFDVKD. The CDR3 sequence is CATSDLEPSSYNEQFF. CDR3 nucleotide sequence: TGTGCCACCAGTGATTTGGAGCCAAGCTCCTACAATGAGCAGTTCTTC.

The chain couples TRBV12-3 or TRBV12-4 to TRBJ2-3; 11 bases map to TRBD2. The CDR3 totals 18 residues. V was clipped by 2 bases and J by 2 bases; unmatched bases: 9. CDR3 bases: TGTGCCAGCAGTTTATTCCTAGCGGGGGGCGAAGACACAGATACGCAGTATTTT. This sequence encodes CASSLFLAGGEDTDTQYF.

The chain links TRBV6-2 or TRBV6-3 to TRBJ2-3; a weak D match, TRBD2 (6 bases). Trimming cost V 0 bases and J 0 bases, with 7 bases left between them. The CDR3 totals 15 residues. Germline V gene lookup returns CDR1 MNHEY and CDR2 SVGEGT. CDR3 nucleotide sequence: TGTGCCAGCAGTTACTCGGAGGGAAGCACAGATACGCAGTATTTT. This codes for CASSYSEGSTDTQYF.

The V and J genes are TRBV7-9 and TRBJ1-2; D not certain. Germline lookup yields CDR1 SEHNR and CDR2 FQNEAQ (reference sequence). The length of the CDR3 is 12 residues. V dropped 7 bases and J dropped 8 bases, with 14 bases sitting between them. The CDR3 sequence is CASTLEGGGYTF. The CDR3 DNA is TGTGCCAGCACTCTAGAGGGCGGCGGCTACACCTTC.

This clonotype occurred a few times. The DNA for the CDR3 is TGTGCCAGCAGCTTAGCATCTAATAATGAAAAACTGTTTTTT. Its protein is CASSLASNNEKLFF. The chain joins TRBV13 to TRBJ1-4, with D hard to call. The CDR3 loop spans 14 amino acids. V lost 1 base and J lost 4, with 7 bases in between. Germline V CDR1 and CDR2: PRHDT, FYEKMQ (reference sequence).